This TCR beta chain was identified during a study of blood T cell repertoires in COVID-19 (dated by TCRdb to 2020 to 2022). Notes on the research overall: The collaborator samples originated in the United States, Italy and Spain and spanned the acute and convalescent phases of COVID-19. The repertoires were released in a freely available public database meant as a resource for research on the immune response to SARS-CoV-2. A de-identified subject ID, COVID-19 status, age in years and sex were almost always included in the sample metadata. Where available, HLA class I and class II types were obtained from metadata supplied by the sample provider rather than from assay-based typing. Subjects who had been exposed to COVID-19, were actively infected with it, or had recovered from it provided the deeply sampled blood TCRbeta repertoires that made up the dataset. The material from the prospective study consisted of cDNA or gDNA derived from T cells, B-cell-depleted T cells, or PBMCs. The samples were drawn from the first 160 participants of the ongoing ImmuneRACE study and from roughly 1,300 subjects provided by 6 global collaborators. The research as a whole found: Clinical and demographic metadata were provided uncurated, with the amount varying by source and participant.

Collaborating institutions collected whole blood in K2EDTA tubes following their own protocols. For TCRbeta analysis, collaborator samples were shipped as frozen whole blood, as isolated PBMCs, or as DNA extracted from either sample type. Looking up the germline V gene yields CDR1 SGHRS and CDR2 YFSETQ. V is pruned by 0 bases and J by 7 bases, leaving 4 bases of the junction without a gene match. The CDR3 sequence holds 15 residues, the cysteine and phenylalanine included. Left in the record is the CDR3 DNA by itself, 45 bases read in frame from the first base. As to this clone: Its antigen is currently not known. Per-nucleotide qualities are absent, and no much larger clonotype sits a single base away.

TCRbeta CDR3 regions were amplified from genomic DNA using the immunoSEQ Assay, a bias-controlled multiplex PCR. The study's own analysis went as follows. Nucleated cell counts per sample were estimated from amplification of reference gene primers within the assay. To quantify the absolute abundance of each unique TCRbeta CDR3 rearrangement, sequence reads were collapsed and filtered. Productive Simpson clonality was computed per sample as the square root of Simpson's diversity index over productive rearrangements. TCRdb limited this immuneACCESS table to in-frame rearrangements with V and J called. A share of clones is missing; checked studies link under half to unresolved V genes, and the rest is unexplained. That table supplies the V and J calls and clone size; D and trimming were determined from the DNA. In this sample the table shows over 55,000 clones, 88% of which occur a single time. Approximately 4.7% of the sample lies in the top ten.

The clonotype comes from a human donor in a cohort sampled during active COVID-19. Sequenced: peripheral blood. Recombination joined TRBV5-1 with TRBJ2-2; 9 nucleotides in the junction match TRBD2. The CDR3: CASSLVAGDDGELFF. Here is the DNA: TGCGCCAGCAGCTTGGTAGCGGGAGATGACGGGGAGCTGTTTTTT.